Presented here are 7 T cell receptor beta chains from one specimen sequenced in a study of T cells after yellow fever vaccination. One entry per CDR3 protein, called by TCRdb with MiXCR from the 5' RACE reads. The sample comprises around 300,000 distinct CDR3 sequences, about 4.5% of which are singletons, and 15% to 20% rests with the top ten. The sequenced sample was PBMCs, obtained 15 days after the yellow fever booster vaccination. These TCRs come from a man younger than 30 who received the YFV17D yellow fever vaccine.

In this sample, this clonotype turned up many times. The chain combines TRBV9 with TRBJ1-2; D gene unclear. V was trimmed by 4 bases and J by 4 bases, leaving 11 bases between them. The CDR3 is made up of 13 amino acids. Germline CDR1 SGDLS, CDR2 YYNGEE. This chain's CDR3 is CASSPSSTYGYTF. As DNA, the CDR3 is TGTGCCAGCAGCCCTTCTTCTACCTATGGCTACACCTTC.

This clonotype was seen only a few times. The rearrangement links TRBV7-9 to TRBJ2-1; the D is unclear. The CDR3 contains 16 residues. Germline V gene sequence: CDR1 SEHNR, CDR2 FQNEAQ (reference sequence). The V gene lost 3 bases and the J gene lost 0 bases, with 12 bases spanning the gap. CDR3 sequence (DNA): TGTGCCAGCAGCTTCCGGACGGGTAGCTCCTACAATGAGCAGTTCTTC. It translates to CASSFRTGSSYNEQFF.

This clonotype has just a few counts. The rearrangement links TRBV29-1 to TRBJ1-2; possibly TRBD1 for D (5 bases). Germline CDR1 reads SQVTM; CDR2 reads ANQGSEA. This CDR3 has 11 amino acids. Trimming removed 4 bases from V and 8 bases from J, with 11 bases in between. CDR3 nucleotide sequence: TGCAGCGTTGGCAGGGAGAGGGGCTACACCTTC. It encodes CSVGRERGYTF.

In its sample, this clonotype was seen many times. This rearrangement joins TRBV6-5 to TRBJ1-1, with no clear D. The V gene's germline CDR1 is MNHEY and CDR2 SVGAGI. The CDR3 consists of 14 residues. The V and J ends lost 10 bases and 5 bases respectively, with 20 bases between them. The CDR3: CATQPPGKRTEAFF. The DNA of the CDR3 is TGTGCCACCCAGCCTCCGGGGAAGCGGACTGAAGCTTTCTTT.

The chain couples TRBV12-5 to TRBJ2-5; TRBD1 matches at 7 bases. The J call could be wrong; TRBJ2-7 is a better fit for the DNA end. The CDR3 runs 13 residues. CDR1 is LGHNT, CDR2 FRNRAP, per germline. Written as DNA, the CDR3 is TGTGCTAGTGGCCTGACAGGGTCTTACGAGCAGTACTTC. Amino acid sequence: CASGLTGSYEQYF.

The chain uses TRBV7-3 and TRBJ2-3, with 9 bases aligning to TRBD1. CDR1 and CDR2 (germline): SGHTA, FQGTGA. The trim removed 5 bases at V and 4 bases at J, leaving 10 bases unmatched. This CDR3 is built from 16 residues. CDR3 residues: CASSAPGQGVSDTQYF. Written as DNA, the CDR3 is TGTGCCAGCAGCGCTCCGGGACAGGGTGTTTCAGATACGCAGTATTTT.

This clonotype showed up many times. The chain is built from TRBV24-1 and TRBJ2-1; D perhaps matches TRBD2 (5 bases). CDR3 length equals 12 residues. CDR1 KGHDR and CDR2 SFDVKD come from the germline V gene. Trimming took 5 bases from V and 9 from J, leaving 10 bases between them. DNA for the CDR3: TGTGCCACCAGTGGCCAGCGGTTTGAGCAGTTCTTC. Amino acid sequence: CATSGQRFEQFF.